This T cell receptor (beta chain) is from a study of patients and donors after allogeneic stem cell transplantation. The sample holds a few counts of this clonotype. CDR1 and CDR2 (germline): SGHRS, YFSETQ. Trimming took 0 bases from V and 3 from J, leaving 7 bases between them. This CDR3 is 13 amino acids long. TCRdb fed the RT-PCR reads into MiXCR, producing one record per CDR3 protein. The data contain some 960,000 distinct CDR3 sequences, over 15% of them singletons. The clonotype originates from a human donor who was either an allogeneic HSCT recipient or a stem cell or donor lymphocyte infusion donor (not recorded which). It is not recorded whose cells these are; they may come from a transplant donor. This rearrangement joins TRBV5-1 to TRBJ2-7; unclear D gene. The sequencing input was blood, either unsorted or a sorted T cell fraction (not recorded which). The DNA of the CDR3 is TGCGCCAGCAGCTTGGAAAGAGACTACGAGCAGTACTTC. Its translation: CASSLERDYEQYF. The full variable domain, with the rest looked up from reference TRBV5-1 and TRBJ2-7, is KAGVTQTPRYLIKTRGQQVTLSCSPISGHRSVSWYQQTPGQGLQFLFEYFSETQRNKGNFPGRFSGRQFSNSRSEMNVSTLELGDSALYLCASSLERDYEQYFGPGTRLTVT.